This T cell receptor (beta chain) was identified during a study of blood T cell repertoires in COVID-19. Study at large: The United States, Italy and Spain were the sources of the acute and convalescent COVID-19 samples. Sample material is recorded as cDNA or gDNA derived from T cells, B-cell-depleted T cells, or PBMCs.

Membership in each cohort depended on participant-reported clinical history. In the original workflow: Quantification of nucleated cells was approximated via reference gene primer amplification. Profiling relied on immunoSEQ multiplex PCR, and the TCRdb table lists in-frame clones only, not all of them. V and J calls and clone size are given by that table; D and trimming were obtained from the DNA. Of about 140,000 clones listed, roughly 85% are singletons. This CDR3 is built from 20 residues. V lost 0 bases to trimming and J lost 9 bases, with 31 bases between them. CDR1 SGHRS and CDR2 YFSETQ come from the germline V gene.

The sequence derives from a woman aged 50 to 60 who had recovered from COVID-19. The rearrangement uses TRBV5-1 and TRBJ2-1; D perhaps matches TRBD2 (5 bases). Sequences were obtained from PBMCs or T cells enriched from blood (not recorded which). CDR3: CASSLELAGYTAWPRVEQFF. CDR3 nucleotide sequence: TGCGCCAGCAGCTTGGAGCTAGCCGGGTACACAGCTTGGCCCCGGGTTGAGCAGTTCTTC.